This entry lists 30 T cell receptor beta chains sequenced from one sample in a study of blood T cell repertoires in COVID-19. Assay: immunoSEQ multiplex PCR; the TCRdb copy retains only in-frame clones and omits some. The data hold some 130,000 clones, with about 78% observed a single time. The material sequenced was peripheral blood. The source of these receptors is a man aged 55-75 years who had recovered from COVID-19.

The V call is TRBV3-1 (or the pseudogene TRBV3-2), the J call TRBJ1-5; TRBD1 matches 9 bases. Germline V gives CDR1 LGHDT, CDR2 YNNKEL (reference sequence). The CDR3 consists of 16 residues. Germline trimming cut 3 bases from V and 1 base from J; bases unmatched to any gene: 4. CDR3 nucleotides: TGTGCCAGCAGCCAGGGACAGGGTTCGAGCAATCAGCCCCAGCATTTT. Amino acids: CASSQGQGSSNQPQHF.

The CDR3 protein is CATTAGDGNEKLFF. DNA of the CDR3: TGTGCCACCACTGCGGGGGACGGTAATGAAAAACTGTTTTTT. V is TRBV28 and J is TRBJ1-4, with TRBD1 as a possible D gene (5 bases). V was clipped by 10 bases and J by 4 bases, with 16 bases between them. The CDR3 contains 14 residues. Germline loops: CDR1 MDHEN, CDR2 SYDVKM.

The chain employs TRBV12-2 and TRBJ1-1. TRBV12-2 has pseudogene status. The CDR3 length is 16 residues. The CDR3 DNA reads TGTGCAAGTCGCCCCCCCGGGGGGCTTCAGAACACTGAAGCTTTCTTT. This codes for CASRPPGGLQNTEAFF.

The chain couples TRBV28 to TRBJ2-7; D not resolved. This CDR3 region has 10 residues. The V and J ends lost 11 bases and 3 bases respectively, with 8 bases between them. Germline V CDR1 and CDR2: MDHEN, SYDVKM. CDR3 loop: CAAGHYEQYF. In DNA, the CDR3 is TGTGCCGCAGGCCACTACGAGCAGTACTTC.

A single count supports this clone. The V call is TRBV6-1, the J call TRBJ2-1; 8 nucleotides line up with TRBD2. The V and J ends lost 2 bases and 4 bases, in that order; junction bases with no gene match: 16. This CDR3 spans 19 amino acids. Germline values: CDR1 MNHNS, CDR2 SASEGT. This chain's CDR3 is CASSEFPINIAGLYNEQFF. CDR3 nucleotide sequence: TGTGCCAGCAGTGAATTCCCGATAAATATAGCGGGACTGTACAATGAGCAGTTCTTC.

V gene TRBV7-2 combines with J gene TRBJ1-1; TRBD1 matches 8 bases. In germline, CDR1 is SGHTA, CDR2 FQGNSA. Trimming at V came to 5 bases and at J to 3 bases, leaving 8 bases not matched to a gene. The CDR3 runs 15 residues. The CDR3 is CASSKDRGLDTEAFF. The CDR3 nucleotides are TGTGCCAGCAGCAAAGACAGGGGATTGGACACTGAAGCTTTCTTT.

Only a few counts were recorded for this clone. This sequence joins TRBV4-3 and TRBJ2-2, with 7 bases fitting TRBD2. The V and J ends lost 1 base and 6 bases, in that order; junction bases with no gene match: 5. Germline V gene sequence: CDR1 LGHNA, CDR2 YSLEER. This CDR3 has 15 residues. The CDR3 region is CASSQGWLAAGELFF. The CDR3 nucleotides read TGCGCCAGCAGCCAAGGCTGGCTAGCGGCCGGGGAGCTGTTTTTT.

The chain recombines TRBV7-5 with TRBJ1-1; TRBD1 was called by the table and not checked on the DNA. TRBV7-5 constitutes a pseudogene. This CDR3 contains 13 residues. The CDR3 DNA is TGTGCCAGAAGCTCAATCCAGGGGACTGAAGCTTTCTTT. Protein product: CARSSIQGTEAFF.

The J gene is TRBJ2-7, the V gene TRBV28; the D gene is possibly TRBD1 (5 bases). V was clipped by 4 bases and J by 1 base, with 8 bases between them. This CDR3 region has 13 residues. Germline-derived CDR1 and CDR2 are MDHEN and SYDVKM. The CDR3: CASSSRQSYEQYF. The DNA for the CDR3 is TGTGCCAGCAGTTCGCGACAGTCCTACGAGCAGTACTTC.

This chain connects TRBV2 to TRBJ1-4; a weak D match, TRBD1 (6 bases). The CDR3 loop spans 14 amino acids. V lost 5 bases and J lost 5, with 12 bases in between. Germline V CDR1 and CDR2: SNHLY, FYNNEI. CDR3 residues: CASSTGYGNEKLFF. The CDR3 region has the DNA TGTGCCAGCAGTACAGGGTATGGAAATGAAAAACTGTTTTTT.

This clone was observed a single time. This chain connects TRBV6-5 to TRBJ2-7; 9 positions match TRBD1. Germline values: CDR1 MNHEY, CDR2 SVGAGI. This CDR3 region has 14 residues. The trim removed 6 bases at V and 1 base at J, leaving 4 bases unmatched. The CDR3 nucleotides are TGTGCCAGCAGCCCGGGACAGGGATCCTACGAGCAGTACTTC. Its protein is CASSPGQGSYEQYF.

The DNA of the CDR3 is TGTGCCAGCAGCCGTGCACGCAGGGGAGAGGGCTATGGCTACACCTTC. It encodes CASSRARRGEGYGYTF. The V and J genes are TRBV3-1 (or the pseudogene TRBV3-2) and TRBJ1-2; D is perhaps TRBD1 (6 bases). The V gene's germline CDR1 is LGHDT and CDR2 YNNKEL (reference sequence). The CDR3 sequence is 16 residues long. Trimming removed 4 bases from V and 4 bases from J, with 19 bases in between.

The gene calls are TRBV11-3 and TRBJ1-1; D not resolved. Germline values: CDR1 SGHNT, CDR2 YENEEA. This CDR3 comprises 15 residues. The V end lost 1 base, the J end lost 3 bases, and 12 bases lay between the germline ends. The CDR3 sequence is CASSLGRKGDTEAFF. Here the CDR3 DNA reads TGTGCCAGCAGCTTAGGGAGGAAAGGAGACACTGAAGCTTTCTTT.

The rearrangement joins TRBV6-8 to TRBJ2-7; possibly TRBD1 for D (6 bases). Germline loops: CDR1 MNHGY, CDR2 SAAAGT. Trimming shortened V by 6 bases and J by 0 bases, and 21 bases separated the two germline ends. The CDR3 is 17 amino acids. CDR3 bases: TGTGCCAGCAGCCAGGGGCCTCCTACCTTCCTCTCCTACGAGCAGTACTTC. The encoded protein is CASSQGPPTFLSYEQYF.

The J gene is TRBJ2-5, the V gene TRBV11-2; D may be TRBD2 (7 bases). The V gene lost 0 bases and the J gene lost 9 bases, with 20 bases spanning the gap. Germline values: CDR1 SGHAT, CDR2 FQNNGV. CDR3 length equals 16 residues. CDR3 DNA: TGTGCCAGCAGCTTAGATCTAAGGGGGGGCCGGGGGGCCCAGTACTTC. Translating gives CASSLDLRGGRGAQYF.

This chain joins TRBV19 and TRBJ1-1, with D perhaps TRBD1 (6 bases). Trimming cost V 4 bases and J 2 bases, with 8 bases left between them. Per the germline V gene, CDR1 is LNHDA and CDR2 is SQIVND (reference sequence). The CDR3 loop spans 13 amino acids. CDR3 sequence: CASSSGGNTEAFF. In nucleotides, the CDR3 is TGTGCCAGTAGTAGTGGGGGCAACACTGAAGCTTTCTTT. The entire variable domain, with the rest obtained from reference TRBV19 and TRBJ1-1, is as follows: DGGITQSPKYLFRKEGQNVTLSCEQNLNHDAMYWYRQDPGQGLRLIYYSQIVNDFQKGDIAEGYSVSREKKESFPLTVTSAQKNPTAFYLCASSSGGNTEAFFGQGTRLTVV.

The chain links TRBV2 to TRBJ2-3, with 7 bases aligning to TRBD1. Losses at the gene ends were 5 bases for V and 2 bases for J; bases not matched to a gene: 19. CDR1 is SNHLY, CDR2 FYNNEI, per germline. The CDR3 covers 19 residues. CDR3 DNA sequence: TGTGCCAGCAGTCAATCCCAAGAAGCCGGGACAGTTCACACAGATACGCAGTATTTT. It is translated as CASSQSQEAGTVHTDTQYF.

This clone has only a few counts. The CDR3: CASSPPPQGLGNTIYF. CDR3 bases: TGTGCCAGCAGCCCACCCCCACAGGGGCTCGGAAACACCATATATTTT. V gene TRBV9 combines with J gene TRBJ1-3, with TRBD1 identical over 7 bases. The CDR3 loop spans 16 amino acids. After removal of 4 bases from V and 4 bases from J, the junction contained 11 bases not matched to a gene. The germline V gene has CDR1 SGDLS and CDR2 YYNGEE.

Concerning this clone: This sample also contains other DNA sequences that code for the same CDR3. The chain carries TRBV5-1 and TRBJ1-1, with TRBD1 matching over 8 bases. The germline gives CDR1 SGHRS, CDR2 YFSETQ. This CDR3 is 14 amino acids long. V trimming: 4 bases; J trimming: 1 base; junction bases outside the gene matches: 3. The chain's CDR3 is CASSPGTGNTEAFF. CDR3 sequence (DNA): TGCGCCAGCAGCCCGGGGACAGGGAACACTGAAGCTTTCTTT.

The chain combines TRBV30 with TRBJ1-3; D ambiguous. V shed 0 bases and J shed 0 bases, with 12 bases lying between them. The germline V gene has CDR1 GTSNPN and CDR2 SVGIG (reference sequence). This CDR3 has 16 amino acids. In DNA form, the CDR3 reads TGTGCCTGGAGTGTACGGGGATCCTTCTCTGGAAACACCATATATTTT. Its protein product is CAWSVRGSFSGNTIYF.

The chain couples TRBV7-2 to TRBJ2-7; 7 bases agree with TRBD1. The junction had 4 bases not matched to a gene; V was cut back by 5 bases and J by 3 bases. CDR3 size: 13 residues. CDR1 and CDR2 from the germline V gene are SGHTA and FQGNSA. CDR3 coding DNA: TGTGCCAGCAGCCCGGGACAGAACTACGAGCAGTACTTC. Translation: CASSPGQNYEQYF.

The chain carries TRBV4-1 and TRBJ1-4, with TRBD1 identical over 8 bases. CDR1 MGHRA and CDR2 YSYEKL come from the germline V gene. The trim removed 1 base at V and 7 bases at J, leaving 5 bases unmatched. This CDR3 comprises 15 residues. In DNA form, the CDR3 reads TGCGCCAGCAGCCAAGGACAGGGGAGGACTGAAAAACTGTTTTTT. It yields the protein CASSQGQGRTEKLFF.

The V call is TRBV7-2, the J call TRBJ2-3; D remains ambiguous. This CDR3 spans 12 amino acids. Trimming took off 5 bases at V and 4 bases at J, with 7 bases between the two ends. Per the germline V gene, CDR1 is SGHTA and CDR2 is FQGNSA. CDR3 bases: TGTGCCAGCAGCCCAGGCGCAGATACGCAGTATTTT. It specifies CASSPGADTQYF.

The gene calls are TRBV24-1 and TRBJ2-5; TRBD1 is a possible D gene (7 bases). V shed 3 bases and J shed 2 bases, with 15 bases lying between them. Germline V gene lookup returns CDR1 KGHDR and CDR2 SFDVKD. This CDR3 contains 16 residues. The CDR3 reads CATSDGGRGAQETQYF. CDR3 sequence (DNA): TGTGCCACCAGTGATGGGGGCAGGGGGGCTCAAGAGACCCAGTACTTC.

This clone was counted once. The chain recombines TRBV28 with TRBJ2-5; TRBD2 is a possible D gene (5 bases). V lost 5 bases to trimming and J lost 2 bases, with 12 bases between them. The germline V gene has CDR1 MDHEN and CDR2 SYDVKM. The CDR3 contains 14 residues. Here the CDR3 DNA reads TGTGCCAGCAGTCCCGACGGGAATCAAGAGACCCAGTACTTC. Its protein is CASSPDGNQETQYF. Full variable domain (remainder filled in from reference TRBV28 and TRBJ2-5): DVKVTQSSRYLVKRTGEKVFLECVQDMDHENMFWYRQDPGLGLRLIYFSYDVKMKEKGDIPEGYSVSREKKERFSLILESASTNQTSMYLCASSPDGNQETQYFGPGTRLLVL.

As regards this clone: An end of the junction differs from the germline gene, which may be a read error. This chain uses TRBV19 with TRBJ2-3; 7 positions agree with TRBD2. CDR1 is LNHDA and CDR2 is SQIVND in the germline V gene (reference sequence). This CDR3 is 12 amino acids long. The CDR3 loop is CASSIERTSVEF. Written as DNA, the CDR3 is TGTGCCAGTAGTATAGAGAGAACTAGCGTCGAGTTT.

The V gene is TRBV19, the J gene TRBJ2-2; 8 positions agree with TRBD1. Germline lookup yields CDR1 LNHDA and CDR2 SQIVND (reference sequence). J was trimmed by 0 bases and V by 6 bases; bases with no gene match: 3. The CDR3 is 15 residues long. The CDR3 sequence is CASRWDRSNTGELFF. The CDR3 bases are TGTGCCAGTAGGTGGGACAGGTCGAACACCGGGGAGCTGTTTTTT. The full variable domain, rest sourced from reference TRBV19 and TRBJ2-2, is DGGITQSPKYLFRKEGQNVTLSCEQNLNHDAMYWYRQDPGQGLRLIYYSQIVNDFQKGDIAEGYSVSREKKESFPLTVTSAQKNPTAFYLCASRWDRSNTGELFFGEGSRLTVL.

V is TRBV30 and J is TRBJ2-5, with 8 positions matching TRBD2. V dropped 2 bases and J dropped 7; count of bases not matched to a gene: 18. CDR3 length: 17 amino acids. CDR1 and CDR2 from the germline V gene are GTSNPN and SVGIG (reference sequence). The CDR3 nucleotides are TGTGCCTGGAGTCGGCTAGCGGGTTCTAGATTCAGGAGGACCCAGTACTTC. It is translated as CAWSRLAGSRFRRTQYF. The variable domain in full, completed from reference TRBV30 and TRBJ2-5, reads SQTIHQWPATLVQPVGSPLSLECTVEGTSNPNLYWYRQAAGRGLQLLFYSVGIGQISSEVPQNLSASRPQDRQFILSSKKLLLSDSGFYLCAWSRLAGSRFRRTQYFGPGTRLLVL.

The chain carries TRBV20-1 and TRBJ2-7, with unresolved D. The CDR3 extends over 14 amino acids. Germline V gene lookup returns CDR1 DFQATT and CDR2 SNEGSKA (reference sequence). The V end lost 3 bases, the J end lost 7 bases, and 19 bases lay between the germline ends. In nucleotides, the CDR3 is TGCAGTGCTAGTAACCCCGGGTCTCCTCGGGAGCAGTACTTC. Encoded protein: CSASNPGSPREQYF.

The V and J genes are TRBV28 and TRBJ1-2; maybe TRBD1 (6 bases). Per the germline V gene, CDR1 is MDHEN and CDR2 is SYDVKM. The CDR3 spans 15 residues. Deletions cut 2 bases from V and 3 bases from J, with 13 bases between. The CDR3 DNA sequence: TGTGCCAGCAGTTTAACCCACAGGGCCGACTATGGCTACACCTTC. The encoded protein is CASSLTHRADYGYTF.